This TCR beta chain is drawn from a study of T cells in Graves' hyperthyroidism and ophthalmopathy (dated by TCRdb to about 2019). About the investigation overall: Peripheral blood samples were taken at the time of initial diagnosis, prior to any treatment. To identify TCR V-J signatures that set the groups apart, the researchers used a discovery cohort of approximately 98 patients, made up of approximately 43 with Graves' ophthalmopathy and 55 to 65 with stable Graves' hyperthyroidism. Whether ophthalmopathy could be predicted prospectively was tested in an independent validation cohort made up of 18 to 20 hyperthyroidism patients plus 17 patients who later progressed to ophthalmopathy. The approximately 100 discovery patients were randomly divided into training and test sets at a 7:3 ratio. In several Graves' hyperthyroidism patients, the study also compared T-cell repertoires from thyroid tissue with T-cell repertoires from blood. After sampling, hyperthyroidism patients received methimazole starting at 30 mg daily, and ophthalmopathy patients received high-dose intravenous methylprednisolone. The paper describes TCR Vbeta CDR3 sequencing of 130 to 150 peripheral blood samples, made up of roughly 40 ophthalmopathy patients, around 78 hyperthyroidism patients and roughly 17 progressor patients.

Stable Graves' hyperthyroidism was defined as the absence of progression to ophthalmopathy over 18 months of follow-up. Hyperthyroidism patients were aged 18 to 65 years and newly diagnosed, with disease duration of less than 2 months. Exclusion was applied to patients with uncontrolled infections, other autoimmune diseases, pregnancy or lactation. Clinical symptoms, serum thyroxine and TRAb, thyroid ultrasound, and orbital computed tomography formed the basis for the diagnoses. Ficoll-Paque density gradient centrifugation was used to isolate PBMCs from approximately 10 ml of fresh peripheral blood. Total RNA was extracted using Trizol reagent, and RNA quality was assessed on an Agilent 2100 Bioanalyzer. The TCR beta CDR3 regions were amplified from RNA transcripts. The TCR CDR3 was subjected to a first round of RT-PCR using the HTBI primer set and the Qiagen OneStep RT-PCR kit. Libraries were constructed in a second round of multiplex PCR, after which size selection and purification were performed. Libraries were sequenced paired-end with 100 bp reads on an Illumina HiSeq2000. Concerning the study's data processing: SOAPnuke was used to process the raw data, throwing out any read that contained adapters or uncalled bases, had a mean Phred below 15, or lacked an exact constant-primer or identifier match. COPE v1.2.5 was used to merge the high-quality paired reads, and each unique nucleotide sequence was defined as a clonotype. Clonotypes were aligned to IMGT TRBV, TRBD and TRBJ reference segments using MiTCR v1.1. Only V-J combinations with frequency above 0.0001, covering roughly 99% of repertoires, were analysed. A TCS score was defined as the ratio between F50 (clonal expansion) and ExV (chaos), using BLOSUM62-based TCRdist between CDR3 peptides within each V-J. Welch's t-statistics and random forest reduced 450 to 600 V-J features to roughly 13, which were used in a naive Bayes classifier (R e1071). The public reads were reprocessed in TCRdb via fastp at Q25 and MiXCR, keeping in-frame beta chains. All rows with the same CDR3 protein become a single entry with the most common DNA and genes. The V and J calls follow TCRdb's processing rather than the paper's. This sample holds 300,000 to 450,000 distinct CDR3 sequences; approximately 15% were observed only once. The ten largest clones represent approximately 10% of the sample.

In this sample, this clonotype turned up many times. The specificity of this receptor is unknown. Base quality data are lacking; no much larger clone is found one base away. Paper-wide results and their limitations: Most expanded thyroid clonotypes (frequency above 0.001) were also found in blood, which suggests that blood repertoires may mirror thyroid immune responses. A 13 V-J signature model separated ophthalmopathy from stable hyperthyroidism, with over 85% sensitivity and 81% to 82% specificity in cross-validation and 80%/75% in testing. No statistical method was used to set the sample size in advance, and investigators knew the group allocation. In validation, progression to ophthalmopathy was predicted by the model with roughly 69% sensitivity and roughly 72% specificity, a median of approximately 6.5 months before onset.

This clonotype was obtained from a woman aged 60-75 years with Graves' hyperthyroidism. Sequenced sample: blood.

The CDR3 protein is CASSFGGSPNYGYTF. The DNA sequence is as follows: TGTGCCAGCAGCTTTGGGGGATCCCCTAACTATGGCTACACCTTC. The receptor chain draws on TRBV5-8 and TRBJ1-2, and perhaps TRBD1 as D gene, on 5 matching bases. Its CDR3 holds 15 amino acids, cysteine through phenylalanine. Solely the CDR3 DNA is kept, with 45 bases framed from the first base. V is cut by 2 bases and J by 0 bases, and the space between the germline ends is 11 bases. The CDR1 and CDR2 encoded by the germline V gene are SGHTS and YDEGEE. With the portions outside the CDR3 filled from the reference TRBV5-8 and TRBJ1-2 genes, the complete variable region becomes EAGVTQSPTHLIKTRGQQATLRCSPISGHTSVYWYQQALGLGLQFLLWYDEGEERNRGNFPPRFSGRQFPNYSSELNVNALELEDSALYLCASSFGGSPNYGYTFGSGTRLTVV.